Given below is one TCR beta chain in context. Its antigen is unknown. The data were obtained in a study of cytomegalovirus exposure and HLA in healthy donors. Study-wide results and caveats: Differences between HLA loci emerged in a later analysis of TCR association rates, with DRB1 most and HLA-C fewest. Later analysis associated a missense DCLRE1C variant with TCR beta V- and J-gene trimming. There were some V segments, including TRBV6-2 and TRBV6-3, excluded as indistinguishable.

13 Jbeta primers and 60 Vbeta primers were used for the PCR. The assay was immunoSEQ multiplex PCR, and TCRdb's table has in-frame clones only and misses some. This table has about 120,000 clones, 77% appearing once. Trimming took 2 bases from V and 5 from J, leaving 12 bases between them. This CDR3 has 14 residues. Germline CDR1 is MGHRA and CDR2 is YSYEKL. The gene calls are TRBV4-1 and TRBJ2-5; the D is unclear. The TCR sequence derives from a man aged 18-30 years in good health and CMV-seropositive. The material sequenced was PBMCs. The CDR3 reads CASSQPGQLETQYF. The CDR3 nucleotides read TGCGCCAGCAGCCAACCGGGTCAGTTGGAGACCCAGTACTTC.